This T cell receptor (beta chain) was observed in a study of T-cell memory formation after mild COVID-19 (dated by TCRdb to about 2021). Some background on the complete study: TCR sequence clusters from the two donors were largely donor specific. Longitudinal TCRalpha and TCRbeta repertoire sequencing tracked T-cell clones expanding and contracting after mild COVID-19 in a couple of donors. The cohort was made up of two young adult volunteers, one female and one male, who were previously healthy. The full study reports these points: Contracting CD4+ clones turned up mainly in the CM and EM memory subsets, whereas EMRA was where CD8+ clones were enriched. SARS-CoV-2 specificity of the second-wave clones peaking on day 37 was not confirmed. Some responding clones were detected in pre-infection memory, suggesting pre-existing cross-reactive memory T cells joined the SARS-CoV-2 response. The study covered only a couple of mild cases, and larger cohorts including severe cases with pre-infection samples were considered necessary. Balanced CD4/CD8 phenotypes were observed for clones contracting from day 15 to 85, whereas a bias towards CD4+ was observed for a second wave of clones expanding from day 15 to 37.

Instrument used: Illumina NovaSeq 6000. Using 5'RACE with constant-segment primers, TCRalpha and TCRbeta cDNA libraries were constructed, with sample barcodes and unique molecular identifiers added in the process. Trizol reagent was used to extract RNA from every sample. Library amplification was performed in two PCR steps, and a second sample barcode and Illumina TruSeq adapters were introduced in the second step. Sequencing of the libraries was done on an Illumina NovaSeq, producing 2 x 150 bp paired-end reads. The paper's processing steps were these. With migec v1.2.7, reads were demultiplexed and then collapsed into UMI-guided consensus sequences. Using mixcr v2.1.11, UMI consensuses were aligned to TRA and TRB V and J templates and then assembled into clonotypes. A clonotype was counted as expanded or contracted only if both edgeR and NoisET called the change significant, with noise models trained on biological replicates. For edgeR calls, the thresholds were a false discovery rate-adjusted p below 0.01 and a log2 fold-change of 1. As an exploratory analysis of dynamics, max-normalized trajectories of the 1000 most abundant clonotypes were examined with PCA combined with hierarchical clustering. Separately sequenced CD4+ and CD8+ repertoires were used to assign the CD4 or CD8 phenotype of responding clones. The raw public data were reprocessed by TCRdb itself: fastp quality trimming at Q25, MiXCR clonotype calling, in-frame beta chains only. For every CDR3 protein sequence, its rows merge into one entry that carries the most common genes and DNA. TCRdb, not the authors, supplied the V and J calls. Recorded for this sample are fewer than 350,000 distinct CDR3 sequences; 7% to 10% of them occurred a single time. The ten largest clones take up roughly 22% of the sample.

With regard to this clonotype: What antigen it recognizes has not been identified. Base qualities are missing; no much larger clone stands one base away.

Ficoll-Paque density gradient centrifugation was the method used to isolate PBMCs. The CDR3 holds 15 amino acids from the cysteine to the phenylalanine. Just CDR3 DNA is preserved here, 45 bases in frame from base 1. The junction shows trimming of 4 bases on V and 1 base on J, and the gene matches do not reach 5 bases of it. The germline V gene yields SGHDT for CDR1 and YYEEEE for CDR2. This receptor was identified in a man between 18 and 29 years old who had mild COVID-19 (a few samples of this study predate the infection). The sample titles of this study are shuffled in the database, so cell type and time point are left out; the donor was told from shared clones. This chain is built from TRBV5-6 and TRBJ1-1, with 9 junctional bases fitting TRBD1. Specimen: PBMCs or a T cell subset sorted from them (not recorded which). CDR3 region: CASSNWDRENTEAFF. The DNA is TGTGCCAGCAGCAATTGGGACAGGGAGAACACTGAAGCTTTCTTT.